This T cell receptor (beta chain) came from a study of cytomegalovirus exposure and HLA in healthy donors. Broader study findings: Immune exposure information available was restricted to CMV serostatus. What a later analysis showed was that several of the most significant clusters appeared linked to common viral pathogens. Among donors in an Asian-associated ancestry cluster, a later analysis reportedly found fewer N-insertions than the roughly 680-donor mean. Most TCR sequences were uncommon, yet certain public TCRs appeared in many donors.

V shed 8 bases and J shed 1 base, with 15 bases lying between them. The CDR3 runs 16 residues. Germline values: CDR1 SEHNR, CDR2 FQNEAQ (reference sequence). The primer mix had 60 Vbeta and 13 Jbeta primers. Clones were read by immunoSEQ multiplex PCR, and TCRdb kept only the in-frame ones, dropping some. The sample carries about 140,000 clones, 82% recorded once. A single count supports this clone. Its antigen remains unidentified. This chain uses TRBV7-9 with TRBJ2-6, with D unclear. The sample comprised PBMCs. The clonotype was recovered from a man aged 30 to 39 in good health and CMV-seropositive. The CDR3 sequence: CASAYWQVSGANVLTF. The CDR3 nucleotides are TGTGCCAGCGCTTACTGGCAGGTTTCTGGGGCCAACGTCCTGACTTTC.